The rows below give T cell receptor beta chains drawn from one sample of a study of CD8 T cells in ankylosing spondylitis. TCRdb called the 5' RACE reads again in MiXCR, with one record for every CDR3 protein. The repertoire holds about 30,000 distinct CDR3 sequences, with 12% to 15% as singletons. The sample was blood. The source is a male donor with ankylosing spondylitis or in good health (not recorded which). Each CDR3 is given with its conserved first and last residue. A D gene is named only where the DNA matches it firmly. Rows give clone size only sometimes, using once, few, many, or a class for an expanded clone.

clone size | J gene | V gene | D gene | CDR3 protein | CDR3 DNA
. | TRBJ2-1 | TRBV20-1 | TRBD2 | CSAKIAGWQVF | TGCAGTGCTAAGATAGCGGGATGGCAGGTCTTC
few | TRBJ2-2 | TRBV12-3/TRBV12-4 | . | CASRNPRTGELFF | TGTGCCAGCAGGAACCCACGAACCGGGGAGCTGTTTTTT
. | TRBJ2-5 | TRBV5-1 | . | CASSLGGQEGKETQYF | TGCGCCAGCAGCTTGGGCGGTCAGGAGGGGAAAGAGACCCAGTACTTC
. | TRBJ2-7 | TRBV29-1 | TRBD2 | CSVKDGGAYEQYF | TGCAGCGTCAAGGACGGGGGGGCCTACGAGCAGTACTTC
few | TRBJ1-6 | TRBV28 | . | CASKGGMSNSPLHF | TGTGCCAGCAAGGGAGGGATGTCCAATTCACCCCTCCACTTT
. | TRBJ2-2 | TRBV28 | . | CASSLPPSGATGELFF | TGTGCCAGCAGTTTGCCCCCATCGGGTGCCACCGGGGAGCTGTTTTTT
few | TRBJ2-2 | TRBV14 | . | CASSQVWGAGELFF | TGTGCCAGCAGCCAGGTGTGGGGCGCCGGGGAGCTGTTTTTT
. | TRBJ2-7 | TRBV28 | TRBD2 | CASNTGTSVHSYEQYF | TGTGCCAGCAACACCGGGACTAGCGTTCACTCCTACGAGCAGTACTTC
. | TRBJ2-3 | TRBV20-1 | . | CSARRRGAGDTQYF | TGCAGTGCTAGGCGGCGCGGGGCTGGGGATACGCAGTATTTT
few | TRBJ2-7 | TRBV6-2/TRBV6-3 | TRBD1 | CASALTGTGYREQYF | TGTGCCAGCGCCCTAACCGGGACAGGGTATCGCGAGCAGTACTTC
. | TRBJ2-2 | TRBV14 | TRBD2 | CASSQTRTRANTGELFF | TGTGCCAGCAGCCAAACTAGGACTAGGGCGAACACCGGGGAGCTGTTTTTT
few | TRBJ1-1 | TRBV7-2 | . | CASSLSVKGAEAFF | TGTGCCAGCAGCTTATCGGTGAAGGGCGCTGAAGCTTTCTTT
few | TRBJ1-5 | TRBV27 | . | CASSLGYNQPQHF | TGTGCCAGCAGTCTTGGGTACAATCAGCCCCAGCATTTT
few | TRBJ2-3 | TRBV28 | . | CASSSRETQYF | TGTGCCAGCAGTTCAAGGGAGACGCAGTATTTT
. | TRBJ2-7 | TRBV28 | . | CASSSIQGHEQYF | TGTGCCAGCAGTTCAATACAGGGCCACGAGCAGTACTTC
. | TRBJ2-4 | TRBV10-3 | TRBD2 | CAISESAGGRKNIQYF | TGTGCCATCAGTGAGTCAGCGGGGGGGCGCAAAAACATTCAGTACTTC
. | TRBJ1-5 | TRBV2 | . | CASSGRKDSNQPQHF | TGTGCCAGCAGTGGGAGGAAGGACTCAAATCAGCCCCAGCATTTT
few | TRBJ2-5 | TRBV5-1 | TRBD2 | CASSRTSGQETQYF | TGCGCCAGCAGCCGGACTAGCGGCCAAGAGACCCAGTACTTC
few | TRBJ2-5 | TRBV2 | . | CASSEQTGRLETQYF | TGTGCCAGCAGTGAACAGACGGGCAGGTTGGAGACCCAGTACTTC
. | TRBJ2-1 | TRBV12-3/TRBV12-4 | . | CASRWAGDEQFF | TGTGCCAGCAGGTGGGCTGGAGATGAGCAGTTCTTC
. | TRBJ1-3 | TRBV30 | . | CAWTADSTGNTIYF | TGTGCCTGGACCGCGGACAGCACTGGAAACACCATATATTTT
. | TRBJ2-3 | TRBV10-2 | . | CASKLTDTQYF | TGCGCCAGCAAGCTCACAGATACGCAGTATTTT
. | TRBJ1-6 | TRBV20-1 | . | CSATGGGSPLHF | TGCAGTGCAACCGGTGGCGGTTCACCCCTCCACTTT
. | TRBJ2-2 | TRBV25-1 | . | CASSDFPGRGTGELFF | TGTGCCAGCAGTGACTTCCCGGGTCGAGGGACCGGGGAGCTGTTTTTT
. | TRBJ1-4 | TRBV10-3 | TRBD1 | CAISEGQGLEKLFF | TGTGCCATCAGTGAGGGACAGGGATTGGAAAAACTGTTTTTT
few | TRBJ2-7 | TRBV7-9 | . | CASSLVAEGPEQYF | TGTGCCAGCAGCTTAGTTGCCGAAGGCCCCGAGCAGTACTTC
. | TRBJ2-7 | TRBV20-1 | . | CSAREGGNSYEQYF | TGCAGTGCTAGAGAGGGCGGGAACTCCTACGAGCAGTACTTC
. | TRBJ2-1 | TRBV28 | TRBD2 | CASSLAVFYNEQFF | TGTGCCAGCAGTCTAGCGGTCTTCTACAATGAGCAGTTCTTC
. | TRBJ2-2 | TRBV14 | . | CASSLLSDGTGELFF | TGTGCCAGCAGCCTTCTCTCAGACGGGACCGGGGAGCTGTTTTTT
. | TRBJ2-5 | TRBV7-9 | . | CASSPHRTAEETQYF | TGTGCCAGCAGCCCCCACAGGACTGCAGAAGAGACCCAGTACTTC
few | TRBJ2-1 | TRBV7-8 | . | CASSSQRMGAQFF | TGTGCCAGCAGCTCACAAAGGATGGGGGCGCAGTTCTTC
few | TRBJ1-4 | TRBV28 | TRBD1 | CASSPGQGANEKLFF | TGTGCCAGCAGCCCCGGACAGGGGGCTAATGAAAAACTGTTTTTT
few | TRBJ2-5 | TRBV4-2 | . | CASSQDYQTQYF | TGTGCCAGCAGCCAAGATTACCAGACCCAGTACTTC
. | TRBJ2-2 | TRBV7-3 | . | CASSLTSVNTGELFF | TGTGCCAGCAGCTTAACATCCGTAAACACCGGGGAGCTGTTTTTT
. | TRBJ2-2 | TRBV5-1 | . | CASSLGTGNTGELFF | TGCGCCAGCAGCTTGGGGACGGGGAACACCGGGGAGCTGTTTTTT
. | TRBJ2-1 | TRBV4-1 | TRBD1 | CASSYRGYNEQFF | TGCGCCAGCAGCTACAGGGGCTACAATGAGCAGTTCTTC
few | TRBJ2-2 | TRBV28 | TRBD1 | CASSSRGPNTGELFF | TGTGCCAGCAGTTCCAGGGGGCCGAACACCGGGGAGCTGTTTTTT
. | TRBJ2-3 | TRBV4-2 | . | CASSQARDFSTDTQYF | TGTGCCAGCAGCCAAGCGAGAGACTTTAGCACAGATACGCAGTATTTT
. | TRBJ2-5 | TRBV24-1 | . | CATSENQGFRETQYF | TGTGCCACCAGTGAGAATCAGGGATTCCGGGAGACCCAGTACTTC